This T cell receptor beta chain was sequenced during a study of cytomegalovirus exposure and HLA in healthy donors (dated by TCRdb to between 2016 and 2019). For the study in its entirety: In an earlier analysis of under 600 of the donors, 276 Gb of sequence data and 100 million or so unique TCR beta sequences from about 179 million T cells were reported. Rather than drawing on any new phenotypic data, the later analysis identified candidate immune exposures from TCR beta sequences and the way those sequences occurred across donors. To decide whether each TCR beta V gene segment behaved as functional or pseudogenic, an earlier analysis of fewer than 750 of the donors relied on high-throughput TCR beta sequencing. To predict cytomegalovirus infection status, the study brought together high-throughput TCR immunosequencing, statistical association of individual TCRs with disease status, and machine learning. Four to six DR-DQ haplotypes were handled as single units for association and clustering, since linkage in the cohort was strong. A later genetic analysis took genome-wide SNP genotypes for about 55% of the 666 donors and used that subset as a discovery cohort. The study aimed to test whether signatures of past pathogen exposure could be identified by cataloging public T cell receptors. A later analysis re-examined previously published TCR beta repertoires from over 500 donors and added high-resolution HLA genotyping to investigate patterns of TCR occurrence. Along with the approximately 650-subject first cohort, a separate validation cohort of about 110 different subjects was used. Of the 300 to 450 genotyped donors, 75% to 85% were placed in the genetic ancestry cluster associated with self-reported Caucasian donors. Donor age, sex, ethnicity and CMV serostatus were compiled together with the repertoire data. HLA typing covered class I and class II loci at four-digit resolution. The number of typed donors differed by locus: 629-630 for A, B, C, DRB1 and DQB1; 500 to 550 for DQA1; around 580 for DPA1; and some 430 for DPB1. All discovery cohort repertoires had been generated using a single sequencing platform. An early release covering roughly 580 HLA-typed donors comprised about 300 gigabases of sequencing data and about 90 million unique TCR sequences. Across under 500 genotyped donors of the cohort, an average of approximately 240,000 unique TCR beta nucleotide sequences per donor were sequenced, and 15% to 20% of those sequences were non-productive. The study profiled the T cell repertoires of about 720 subjects by immunosequencing and related them to cytomegalovirus serostatus. What the research found in general, with its limitations: In a later genetic analysis, fewer N-insertions in productive TCRs were reported among donors in an Asian-associated ancestry cluster than the approximately 710-donor mean. CMV serostatus was the only immune exposure information available for the cohort. In a later analysis, some 17,000 TCR beta sequences were associated with specific HLA alleles at a false discovery rate of 0.05. The sequencing pipeline was judged likely to have produced a cluster of highly shared sequence variants as a technical artifact. In a later analysis, several top co-occurrence clusters were reported to appear linked to parvovirus B19, influenza, CMV and Epstein-Barr virus. Broadly in line with IMGT annotations, most TCR beta V segments showed up in productive rearrangements about 90% or about 30% of the time in an earlier analysis of 587 of the donors. In a later analysis, most CMV-associated TCR beta chains were found to appear HLA-restricted, with HLA associations seemingly driven largely by CMV exposure. An association between a missense DCLRE1C variant and V-gene and J-gene trimming of TCR beta chains was found in a later genetic analysis and replicated in an independent cohort. Strong co-occurrence of HLA alleles, especially DR and DQ, made assigning TCR associations to individual alleles difficult. The study gave a list of some 150 TCR beta chains associated with cytomegalovirus. The cohort was sequenced for TCR beta chains only, and without alpha or paired-chain data the features that could be detected were limited. In a later analysis, TCR association rates were found to vary across HLA loci, with the most associated TCRs seen for DRB1 alleles and the fewest for HLA-C alleles. The authors suggested that the approach could potentially be generalized to other disease states and immunological phenotypes. Compared with equally common non-associated chains, HLA-associated TCR beta chains in a later analysis were more clonally expanded and had lower generation probabilities. Most TCR sequences were observed very rarely across donors, whereas some public TCRs were present in many individuals. HLA typing was unavailable for some donors at each locus, so association tests used only the typed subset. In vitro tests confirmed that a few of the cytomegalovirus-associated TCR beta chains recognize cytomegalovirus antigens. Cytomegalovirus status was reported to be diagnosed by the classifier with high specificity and sensitivity in both the original and validation cohorts. Roughly uniform sequencing depth across donors was assumed in presence/absence analyses, although this assumption may not hold. A further reported finding was that TCR beta sequences accurately predicted the HLA-A and HLA-B alleles for most subjects in the first cohort. The earlier analysis of approximately 590 of the donors excluded some 15 rarely observed V segments, including chromosome 9 orphons, because counts were too low. Correlated functional status among segregating V segments might be attributable to linkage disequilibrium, but an unknown experimental factor could not be ruled out. Some IMGT-functional V segments, including TRBV6-2 and TRBV6-3, could not be distinguished by the 87-base-pair reads and were therefore excluded.

CDR1 and CDR2, per the germline V gene (reference sequence), are GTSNPN and SVGIG. Deletion took 2 bases off V and 7 bases off J, with a span of 23 bases between the germline ends. The CDR3 runs 17 residues from the cysteine to the phenylalanine. Solely the CDR3 DNA is kept, with 51 bases framed from the first base. Library preparation employed the immunoSEQ multiplex PCR assay. For the multiplex PCR, a mixture combining 60 forward primers for TCR Vbeta segments and 13 reverse primers for TCR Jbeta segments was used. Amplification of the CDR3 region of rearranged TCR beta genes was performed with a multiplex PCR assay on genomic DNA. Amplified TCR beta libraries were sequenced as 87-base-pair reads on the Illumina HiSeq System. In the original analysis: A later analysis counted approximately 76 million unique TCR beta chains across the 666 repertoires, and 9 million to 14 million of these chains were shared by at least two donors. Raw reads were error-corrected and collapsed into unique sequences by a nearest-neighbor algorithm in which closely related sequences were merged to remove PCR and sequencing errors. CDR3 sequences were aligned to IMGT reference sequences to assign V, D and J gene segments. For a sequence to be retained, at least a six-nucleotide match to both a V gene segment and a J gene segment was required. A rearrangement counted as productive if the CDR3 had no stop codons and remained in frame with V and J, and every other rearrangement counted as non-productive. CDR3 was defined according to IMGT convention as the region running from the second conserved V-encoded cysteine to the conserved J-encoded phenylalanine. Sequences without an unambiguous match to a single V gene segment were excluded from the earlier analysis of 450 to 650 of the donors. An earlier analysis of a few hundred of the donors classified V segments as functional when productive rearrangements were above 56.7% and as segregating when the standard deviation between donors was above 5%. To diagnose cytomegalovirus status from the catalog of TCR beta chain sequences, a statistical classification framework was built. In a later analysis, TCR nucleotide sequences were compared against IMGT/GENE-DB human TR gene sequences so that V and J genes could be assigned. Using the TCRdist pipeline, a later analysis assigned CDR3 sequences along with most-parsimonious VDJ recombination scenarios. A later analysis defined each TCR beta chain by its CDR3 amino acid sequence plus V-gene family, and excluded reads lacking a unique V-gene family. To address suspected cross-contamination and a sequencing artifact, a later analysis removed around 590 highly shared, low-generation-probability nucleotide sequences. In a later analysis, a clonal expansion index for each public chain was calculated from normalized within-repertoire ranks of inferred template counts. In a later analysis, generation probabilities were computed using a VDJ recombination model fitted to out-of-frame rearrangements, and the results were checked against IGoR. In a later analysis, hypergeometric tests were used to score TCR-TCR, TCR-HLA and TCR-CMV co-occurrence, with a repertoire-size bias correction applied to TCR pairs. To estimate false discovery rates, a later analysis permuted the HLA or CMV assignments 20 times. In a later analysis, co-occurring TCRs were grouped with DBSCAN, and TCRdist sequence similarity was added when clustering was performed within HLA-allele-positive subsets. Repertoires with fewer than 30,000 or more than 120,000 public chains, plus five repertoires with anomalous nucleotide sharing, were excluded from co-occurrence clustering. As stored in TCRdb, this immuneACCESS dataset retains in-frame rearrangements with V and J assigned. A fraction of the clones does not appear; measured against another copy, unresolved V genes explain less than half of the discrepancy, and the remainder lacks a known reason. V and J calls and clone size follow that table, whereas D and trimming were derived from the DNA. In this sample the table shows approximately 190,000 clones, around 90% of which occur a single time. The ten largest clones add up to under 1.2% of the sample.

In total, 600 or so healthy bone marrow donors made up the cohort. At the time of sampling, all cohort members were nominally healthy, though unrecorded immune exposures were likely present. The donor was CMV seronegative and was included in the group of a few hundred seronegative cohort members. A peripheral blood sample was collected from each donor, and TCR beta sequencing was performed on peripheral blood mononuclear cells. Genomic DNA extraction from the blood cell samples was performed with the Qiagen DNeasy Blood Extraction Kit. Comments on this clone: The antigen this receptor binds is unknown. No clone much larger than this one lies a single base away; base qualities are absent.

This clonotype was obtained from a boy between 2 and 15 years old in good health and CMV-seronegative. Material: PBMCs. Here the chain combines TRBV30 and TRBJ1-4, with TRBD1 as a weak D call on 5 bases. The nucleotide sequence reads TGTGCCTGGAGTTCCGCAGGGCTCCCAAGGGGATTTGAAAAACTGTTTTTT. The translation is CAWSSAGLPRGFEKLFF.